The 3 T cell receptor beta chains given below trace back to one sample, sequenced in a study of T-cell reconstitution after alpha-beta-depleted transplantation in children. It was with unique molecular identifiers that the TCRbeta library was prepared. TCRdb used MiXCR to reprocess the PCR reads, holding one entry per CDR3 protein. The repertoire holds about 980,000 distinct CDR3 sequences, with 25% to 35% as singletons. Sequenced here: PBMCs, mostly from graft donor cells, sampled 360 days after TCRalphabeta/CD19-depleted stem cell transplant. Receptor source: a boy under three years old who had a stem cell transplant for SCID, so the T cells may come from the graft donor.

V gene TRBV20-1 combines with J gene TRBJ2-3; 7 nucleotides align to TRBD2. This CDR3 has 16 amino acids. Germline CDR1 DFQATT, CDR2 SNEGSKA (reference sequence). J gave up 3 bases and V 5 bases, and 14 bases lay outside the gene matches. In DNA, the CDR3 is TGCAGTGCTCCTTACTCGGGAGGCCGGGGAACAGATACGCAGTATTTT. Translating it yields CSAPYSGGRGTDTQYF.

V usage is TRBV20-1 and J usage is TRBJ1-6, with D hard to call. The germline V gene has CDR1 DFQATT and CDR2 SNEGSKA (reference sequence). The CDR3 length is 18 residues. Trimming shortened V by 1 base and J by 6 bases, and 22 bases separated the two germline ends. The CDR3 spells CSARVLGAAGKGNSPLHF. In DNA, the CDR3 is TGCAGTGCTAGAGTGCTCGGAGCGGCGGGAAAGGGTAATTCACCCCTCCACTTT.

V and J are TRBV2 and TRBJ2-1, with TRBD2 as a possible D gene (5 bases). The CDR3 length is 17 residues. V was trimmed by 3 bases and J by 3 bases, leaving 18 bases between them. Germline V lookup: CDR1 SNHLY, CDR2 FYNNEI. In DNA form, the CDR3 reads TGTGCCAGCAGTGAGGACCCTCTCGCGGCGGGCTACAATGAGCAGTTCTTC. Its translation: CASSEDPLAAGYNEQFF.